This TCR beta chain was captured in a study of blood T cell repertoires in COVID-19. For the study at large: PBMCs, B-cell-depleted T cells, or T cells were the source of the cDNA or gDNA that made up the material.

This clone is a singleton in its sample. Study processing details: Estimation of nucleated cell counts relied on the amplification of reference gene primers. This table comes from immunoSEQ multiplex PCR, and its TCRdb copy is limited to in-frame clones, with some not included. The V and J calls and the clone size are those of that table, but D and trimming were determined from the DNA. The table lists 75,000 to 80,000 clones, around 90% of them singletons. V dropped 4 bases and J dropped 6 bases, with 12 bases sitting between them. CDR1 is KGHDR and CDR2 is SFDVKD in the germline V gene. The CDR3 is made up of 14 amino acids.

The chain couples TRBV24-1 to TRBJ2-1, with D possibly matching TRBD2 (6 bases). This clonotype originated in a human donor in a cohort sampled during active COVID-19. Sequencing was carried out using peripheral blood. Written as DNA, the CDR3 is TGTGCCACCAGTGACGATCGACTAGGCAATGAGCAGTTCTTC. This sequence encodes CATSDDRLGNEQFF.